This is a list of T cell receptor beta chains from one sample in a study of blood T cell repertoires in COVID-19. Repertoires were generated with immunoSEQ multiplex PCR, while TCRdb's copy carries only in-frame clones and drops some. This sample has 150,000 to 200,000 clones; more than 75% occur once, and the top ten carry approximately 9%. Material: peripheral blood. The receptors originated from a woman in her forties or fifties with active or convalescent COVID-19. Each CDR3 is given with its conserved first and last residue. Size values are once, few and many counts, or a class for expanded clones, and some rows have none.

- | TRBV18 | CASSQGGRDTEAFF
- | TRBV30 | CAWGVTRSSPLHF
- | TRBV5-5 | CASSRQEYEQYF
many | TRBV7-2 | CASSLVDEYEQYF
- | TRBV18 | CASSPHPAGQETQYF
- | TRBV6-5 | CASSYSGTSGAETQYF
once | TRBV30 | CAWSPPGNQPQHF
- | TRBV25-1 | CASSGRGLRGGELFF
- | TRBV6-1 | CASSEAQQKNTEAFF
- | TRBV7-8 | CASSRVTGYSNQPQHF
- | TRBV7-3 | CASSLIGWGVPNTGELFF
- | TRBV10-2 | CASSPLTSYNEQFF
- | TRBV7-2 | CASSWLTEGYTF
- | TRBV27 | CASSPWRNTEAFF
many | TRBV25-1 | CASSTDSLHEKLFF
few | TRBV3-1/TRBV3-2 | CASSQRRGGGYGYTF
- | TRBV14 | CASSQRVDIQYF
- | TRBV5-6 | CASSFPRGAPSSGELFF
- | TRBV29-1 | CSVQTGPGAEAFF
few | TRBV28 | CASSSPGENSPLHF
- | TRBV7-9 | CASSLGQYTEAFF
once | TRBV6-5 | CASTKLGQRTDTQYF
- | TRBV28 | CASLVTLGGTSTDTQYF
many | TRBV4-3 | CASSQDTSRETQYF
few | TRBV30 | CAWKGRQGVQREKLFF
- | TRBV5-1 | CASSSTGTTGELFF
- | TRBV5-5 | CASSLGGSSNYGYTF
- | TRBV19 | CASSLGQSQPQHF
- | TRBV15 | CATSRDPDRNNSPLHF
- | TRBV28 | CASSLSREGDTEAFF
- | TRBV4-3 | CASSHLKPPLAEPEAFF
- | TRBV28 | CASSLAGSRGYTF
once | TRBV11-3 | CASSLGDRGDEQYF
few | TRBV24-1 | CATRDRVQETQYF